One and the same sample provided the 20 T cell receptor beta chains below, sequenced in a study of T-cell memory formation after mild COVID-19. TCRdb processed the 5' RACE reads anew with MiXCR; each CDR3 protein has one entry. This sample yields 89,000 or so distinct CDR3 sequences, of which around 13% are seen a single time; 35% to 50% belongs to the top ten. Sequenced input: PBMCs or a T cell subset sorted from them (not recorded which). The source of these receptors is a young man who had mild COVID-19 (a few samples of this study predate the infection). Cell type and time point are not known.

The chain joins TRBV15 to TRBJ2-7; D may be TRBD2 (6 bases). Deletions cut 4 bases from V and 3 bases from J, with 19 bases between. CDR3 size: 16 residues. CDR1 LNHNV and CDR2 YYDKDF come from the germline V gene (reference sequence). CDR3 sequence (DNA): TGTGCCACCAGCAACTCAACCGGGACGGACTACTACGAGCAGTACTTC. Its translation: CATSNSTGTDYYEQYF. Using reference TRBV15 and TRBJ2-7 for the parts outside the CDR3, the full variable domain is DAMVIQNPRYQVTQFGKPVTLSCSQTLNHNVMYWYQQKSSQAPKLLFHYYDKDFNNEADTPDNFQSRRPNTSFCFLDIRSPGLGDTAMYLCATSNSTGTDYYEQYFGPGTRLTVT.

The chain combines TRBV10-3 with TRBJ2-5; 12 bases align to TRBD2. The CDR3 extends over 17 amino acids. CDR1 ENHRY and CDR2 SYGVKD come from the germline V gene. V shed 4 bases and J 2 bases; nucleotides not matched to a gene: 8. CDR3 protein: CAISGTTSGGTQETQYF. The CDR3 nucleotides read TGTGCCATCAGTGGTACCACTAGCGGGGGGACACAAGAGACCCAGTACTTC.

This clonotype has just a few counts. The chain couples TRBV29-1 to TRBJ2-4; no firm D call. This CDR3 is built from 14 residues. CDR1 and CDR2 (germline): SQVTM, ANQGSEA. The V and J ends lost 0 bases and 3 bases respectively, with 9 bases between them. The DNA of the CDR3 is TGCAGCGTTGAAGATTGGCAGGACAAAAACATTCAGTACTTC. Its protein product is CSVEDWQDKNIQYF.

This clonotype was seen repeatedly, ten times or more. This rearrangement joins TRBV5-1 to TRBJ2-3; weak D call: TRBD1 (6 bases). Germline-derived CDR1 and CDR2 are SGHRS and YFSETQ. This CDR3 contains 15 residues. Trimming took off 0 bases at V and 4 bases at J, with 12 bases between the two ends. CDR3 sequence (DNA): TGCGCCAGCAGCTTGGAGGGACAACACGCAGATACGCAGTATTTT. Translating it yields CASSLEGQHADTQYF.

This clonotype turned up a few times. V usage is TRBV7-9 and J usage is TRBJ2-7; TRBD1 matches at 7 bases. CDR3 size: 13 residues. The V and J ends lost 5 bases and 6 bases, in that order; junction bases with no gene match: 7. Per the germline V gene, CDR1 is SEHNR and CDR2 is FQNEAQ (reference sequence). The CDR3 region has the DNA TGTGCCAGCAGCCTCGGGACAGTGGGCGAGCAGTACGTC. Amino acid sequence: CASSLGTVGEQYV.

This chain links TRBV11-2 with TRBJ2-7, with D possibly matching TRBD2 (6 bases). With 5 bases removed from V and 3 bases from J, the gap between germline ends came to 14 bases. Germline-derived CDR1 and CDR2 are SGHAT and FQNNGV. This CDR3 has 14 residues. CDR3 DNA: TGTGCCAGCAGCCCACGGGGGAACCGCTACGAGCAGTACTTC. Its protein product is CASSPRGNRYEQYF.

The sample holds a few counts of this clonotype. The chain is built from TRBV4-2 and TRBJ2-1, with unresolved D. The germline CDR1 and CDR2 sequences are LGHNA and YNFKEQ. The ends were cut back, 0 bases at V and 5 bases at J, with 20 bases in the middle. CDR3 length equals 18 residues. The CDR3 region is CASSQEPLRSDSHNEQFF. As DNA, the CDR3 is TGTGCCAGCAGCCAAGAACCGCTAAGGAGCGATAGTCACAATGAGCAGTTCTTC.

The rearrangement links TRBV24-1 to TRBJ2-3; no clear D gene. Between the trimmed V and J ends, which lost 12 bases and 4 bases, there was a span of 1 base. This CDR3 has 8 residues. The germline CDR1 and CDR2 sequences are KGHDR and SFDVKD. The CDR3 spells CAADTQYF. DNA for the CDR3: TGTGCCGCAGATACGCAGTATTTT.

The table lists this clonotype with a few counts. The genes are TRBV29-1 and TRBJ2-3; D remains ambiguous. V dropped 5 bases and J dropped 3 bases, with 15 bases sitting between them. CDR1 is SQVTM, CDR2 ANQGSEA, per germline. CDR3 size: 14 residues. The CDR3 bases are TGCAGCGTTCCCCTGAGGTTTCGGACAGATACGCAGTATTTT. Residues: CSVPLRFRTDTQYF.

In its sample, this clonotype was seen a few times. The rearrangement uses TRBV3-1 and TRBJ1-2; no reliable D call. Germline-derived CDR1 and CDR2 are LGHDT and YNNKEL (reference sequence). V lost 0 bases to trimming and J lost 2 bases, with 16 bases between them. CDR3 length: 17 residues. The CDR3: CASSQEFPRRLNYGYTF. As DNA, the CDR3 is TGTGCCAGCAGCCAAGAATTTCCGAGAAGGCTCAACTATGGCTACACCTTC.

This sequence joins TRBV5-1 and TRBJ1-2; D possibly corresponds to TRBD1 (5 bases). CDR3 size: 11 residues. Germline V gene sequence: CDR1 SGHRS, CDR2 YFSETQ. The CDR3 sequence is CADQQVYGYTF. CDR3 bases: TGCGCGGATCAACAGGTGTATGGCTACACCTTC.

The rearrangement joins TRBV20-1 to TRBJ2-1; D unclear. The germline V and J ends were trimmed by 2 bases and 4 bases, with 9 bases remaining between them. The germline V gene has CDR1 DFQATT and CDR2 SNEGSKA (reference sequence). The CDR3 consists of 13 residues. The CDR3 sequence: CSARIVRYNEQFF. CDR3 bases: TGCAGTGCTAGAATAGTCCGGTACAATGAGCAGTTCTTC.

The chain recombines TRBV6-5 with TRBJ1-2; maybe TRBD1 (6 bases). V was cut by 4 bases and J by 8 bases, with 11 bases left in between. Germline assignment: CDR1 MNHEY and CDR2 SVGAGI. This CDR3 spans 12 amino acids. CDR3 bases: TGTGCCAGCAGTTCGACAGGTTACGGCTACACCTTC. This sequence encodes CASSSTGYGYTF.

This chain connects TRBV18 to TRBJ2-7, with 8 bases lining up with TRBD2. Germline-derived CDR1 and CDR2 are KGHSH and LQKENI. V shed 6 bases, J shed 0 bases, and the junction held 13 bases outside the gene matches. CDR3 size: 17 residues. CDR3 nucleotides: TGTGCCAGCTCCCCTAGGAAGCGAGCGGGGGACTCCTACGAGCAGTACTTC. Amino acid sequence: CASSPRKRAGDSYEQYF. Full variable domain (rest looked up from reference TRBV18 and TRBJ2-7): NAGVMQNPRHLVRRRGQEARLRCSPMKGHSHVYWYRQLPEEGLKFMVYLQKENIIDESGMPKERFSAEFPKEGPSILRIQQVVRGDSAAYFCASSPRKRAGDSYEQYFGPGTRLTVT.

This clonotype has a handful of counts. This chain joins TRBV5-1 and TRBJ2-1, with 8 bases matching TRBD2. This CDR3 spans 15 amino acids. Germline loops: CDR1 SGHRS, CDR2 YFSETQ. V dropped 4 bases and J dropped 2; count of bases not matched to a gene: 5. CDR3 coding DNA: TGCGCCAGCAGCCCGAGCGGGGGCCCCTACAATGAGCAGTTCTTC. Translating gives CASSPSGGPYNEQFF.

The chain uses TRBV7-2 and TRBJ2-2; D might be TRBD2 (5 bases). CDR3 length equals 14 residues. From germline, CDR1 is SGHTA and CDR2 FQGNSA. Trimming stripped 4 bases from V and 7 bases from J, with 13 bases between. For the CDR3, the DNA is TGTGCCAGCAGCTCCTGGGAGCGGATCGGGGAGCTGTTTTTT. Its translation is CASSSWERIGELFF.

The rearrangement links TRBV20-1 to TRBJ1-3; 7 bases match TRBD1. The ends lost 1 base at V and 4 bases at J; junction bases unmatched: 13. CDR1 is DFQATT, CDR2 SNEGSKA, per germline (reference sequence). The CDR3 consists of 17 residues. In DNA form, the CDR3 reads TGCAGTGCTAGAGTTAGGGACAGAGACTACCTCGGAAACACCATATATTTT. Translated, it gives CSARVRDRDYLGNTIYF.

This clonotype was observed a few times. The chain combines TRBV20-1 with TRBJ1-2, with a weak D call TRBD1 (5 bases). Germline-derived CDR1 and CDR2 are DFQATT and SNEGSKA (reference sequence). This CDR3 has 15 amino acids. CDR3: CSEGDLRRANYGYTF. CDR3 coding DNA: TGCAGCGAGGGAGACCTCCGCAGGGCGAACTATGGCTACACCTTC.

The chain has TRBV7-6 and TRBJ2-7; 7 bases are shared with TRBD1. The CDR3 loop spans 12 amino acids. Per the germline V gene, CDR1 is SGHVS and CDR2 is FNYEAQ. The junction had 1 base not matched to a gene; V was cut back by 4 bases and J by 4 bases. CDR3 bases: TGTGCCAGCAGCTCGACAGGGTACGAGCAGTACTTC. Its translation: CASSSTGYEQYF.

In the case of this clonotype: One base away lies a much larger clone, so this may be a sequencing read error. The DNA of the CDR3 is TGCGCCAGCAGCCCCAGGGGGAGCACAGATACGCCGTATTTT. It yields the protein CASSPRGSTDTPYF. This chain joins TRBV5-1 and TRBJ2-3; 7 bases align to TRBD1. CDR3 length: 14 amino acids. Germline values: CDR1 SGHRS, CDR2 YFSETQ.